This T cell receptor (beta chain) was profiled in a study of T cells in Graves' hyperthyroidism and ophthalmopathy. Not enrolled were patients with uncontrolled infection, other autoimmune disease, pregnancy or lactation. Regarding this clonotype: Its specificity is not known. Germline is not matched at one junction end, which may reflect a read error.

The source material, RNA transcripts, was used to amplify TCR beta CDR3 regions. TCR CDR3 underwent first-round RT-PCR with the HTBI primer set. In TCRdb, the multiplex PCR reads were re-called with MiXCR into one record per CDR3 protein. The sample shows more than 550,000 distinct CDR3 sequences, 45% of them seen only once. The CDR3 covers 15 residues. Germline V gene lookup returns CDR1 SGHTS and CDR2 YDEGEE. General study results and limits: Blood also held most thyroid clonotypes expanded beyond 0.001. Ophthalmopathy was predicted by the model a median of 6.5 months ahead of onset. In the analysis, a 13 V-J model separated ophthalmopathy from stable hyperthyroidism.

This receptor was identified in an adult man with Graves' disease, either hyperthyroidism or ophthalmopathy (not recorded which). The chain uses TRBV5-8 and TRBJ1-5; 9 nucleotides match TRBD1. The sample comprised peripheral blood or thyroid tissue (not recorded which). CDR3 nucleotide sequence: TGCGCCAGCAGCCACTTCACAGGGGGCGGGCAGCCCCAGCATTTT. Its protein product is CASSHFTGGGQPQHF.